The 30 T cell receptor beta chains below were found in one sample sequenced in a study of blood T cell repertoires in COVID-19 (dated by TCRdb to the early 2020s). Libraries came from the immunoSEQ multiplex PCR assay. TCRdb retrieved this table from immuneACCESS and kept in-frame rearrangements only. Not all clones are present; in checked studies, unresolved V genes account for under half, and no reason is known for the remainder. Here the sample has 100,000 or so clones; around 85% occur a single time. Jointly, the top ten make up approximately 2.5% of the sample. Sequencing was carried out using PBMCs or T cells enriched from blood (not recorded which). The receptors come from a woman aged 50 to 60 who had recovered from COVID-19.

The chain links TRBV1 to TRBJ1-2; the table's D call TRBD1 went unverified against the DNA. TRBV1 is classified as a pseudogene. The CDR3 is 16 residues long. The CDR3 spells CTSSQAGQNFNYGYTF. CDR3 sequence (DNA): TGCACCAGCAGCCAGGCGGGACAGAACTTTAACTATGGCTACACCTTC.

The CDR3 is CASSYLDRYNEKLFF. In DNA, the CDR3 is TGTGCCAGCAGTTATTTAGACAGATATAATGAAAAACTGTTTTTT. The chain joins TRBV6-2 or TRBV6-3 to TRBJ1-4, with a possible D match to TRBD1 (5 bases). Germline-derived CDR1 and CDR2 are MNHEY and SVGEGT. The CDR3 loop spans 15 amino acids. The germline V and J ends were trimmed by 3 bases and 4 bases, with 12 bases remaining between them.

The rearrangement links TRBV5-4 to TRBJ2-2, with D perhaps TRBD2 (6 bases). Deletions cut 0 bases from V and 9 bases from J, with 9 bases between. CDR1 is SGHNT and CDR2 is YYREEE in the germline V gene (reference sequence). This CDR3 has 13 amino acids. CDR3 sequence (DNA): TGTGCCAGCAGCTTGGTTGGGACTTGGGAGCTGTTTTTT. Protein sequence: CASSLVGTWELFF.

Here the CDR3 reads CASSGGSHGANVLTF. The CDR3 region has the DNA TGTGCCAGCAGCGGAGGTTCCCACGGGGCCAACGTCCTGACTTTC. This rearrangement joins TRBV9 to TRBJ2-6; no clear D. Germline lookup yields CDR1 SGDLS and CDR2 YYNGEE. The CDR3 is 15 amino acids. V lost 3 bases and J 4 bases, leaving 11 bases between the germline ends.

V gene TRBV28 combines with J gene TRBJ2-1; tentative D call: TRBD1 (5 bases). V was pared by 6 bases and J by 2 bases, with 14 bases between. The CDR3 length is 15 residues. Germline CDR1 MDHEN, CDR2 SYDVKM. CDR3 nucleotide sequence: TGTGCCAGCAGGGTTGGGGCCGGAACCTACAATGAGCAGTTCTTC. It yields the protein CASRVGAGTYNEQFF.

DNA of the CDR3: TGTGCCAGCCAACCGATGAGCTCCTACAATGAGCAGTTCTTC. Its protein is CASQPMSSYNEQFF. The V call is TRBV14, the J call TRBJ2-1; D unclear. CDR1 and CDR2 from the germline V gene are SGHDN and FVKESK. V lost 8 bases and J lost 0, with 11 bases in between. This CDR3 region has 14 residues. Full variable domain (remainder filled in from reference TRBV14 and TRBJ2-1): EAGVTQFPSHSVIEKGQTVTLRCDPISGHDNLYWYRRVMGKEIKFLLHFVKESKQDESGMPNNRFLAERTGGTYSTLKVQPAELEDSGVYFCASQPMSSYNEQFFGPGTRLTVL.

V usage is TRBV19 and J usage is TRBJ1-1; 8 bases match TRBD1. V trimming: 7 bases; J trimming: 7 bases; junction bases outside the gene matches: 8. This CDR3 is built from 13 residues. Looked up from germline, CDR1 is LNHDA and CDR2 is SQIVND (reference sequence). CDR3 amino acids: CASIHSDRDEAFF. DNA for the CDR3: TGTGCCAGTATCCATTCGGACAGGGATGAAGCTTTCTTT.

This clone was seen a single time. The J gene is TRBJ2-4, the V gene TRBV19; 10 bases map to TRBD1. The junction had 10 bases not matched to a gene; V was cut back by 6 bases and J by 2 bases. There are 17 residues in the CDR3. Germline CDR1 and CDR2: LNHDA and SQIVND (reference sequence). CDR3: CASSYRPGQGPKNIQYF. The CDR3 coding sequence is TGTGCCAGTAGCTACCGGCCGGGACAGGGGCCCAAAAACATTCAGTACTTC.

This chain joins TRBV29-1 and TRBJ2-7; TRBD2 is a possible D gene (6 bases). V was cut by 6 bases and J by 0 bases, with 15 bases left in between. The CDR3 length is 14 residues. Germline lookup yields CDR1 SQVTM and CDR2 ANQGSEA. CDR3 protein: CSVTGTGSSYEQYF. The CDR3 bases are TGCAGCGTGACCGGGACTGGAAGCTCCTACGAGCAGTACTTC.

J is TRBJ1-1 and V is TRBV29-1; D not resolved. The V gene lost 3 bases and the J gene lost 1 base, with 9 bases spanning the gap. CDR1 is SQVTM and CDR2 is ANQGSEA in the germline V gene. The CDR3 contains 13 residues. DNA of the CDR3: TGCAGCGTTGAGGGCCACAGGAACACTGAAGCTTTCTTT. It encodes CSVEGHRNTEAFF. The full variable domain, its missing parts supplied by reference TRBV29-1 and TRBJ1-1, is SAVISQKPSRDICQRGTSLTIQCQVDSQVTMMFWYRQQPGQSLTLIATANQGSEATYESGFVIDKFPISRPNLTFSTLTVSNMSPEDSSIYLCSVEGHRNTEAFFGQGTRLTVV.

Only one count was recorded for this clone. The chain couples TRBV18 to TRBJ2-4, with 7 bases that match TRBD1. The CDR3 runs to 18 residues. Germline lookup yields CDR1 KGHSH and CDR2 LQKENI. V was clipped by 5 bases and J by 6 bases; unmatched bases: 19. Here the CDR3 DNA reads TGTGCCAGCTCATTTGACACAGGGGCGGGTGAAAGTGGAAACATTCAGTACTTC. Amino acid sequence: CASSFDTGAGESGNIQYF.

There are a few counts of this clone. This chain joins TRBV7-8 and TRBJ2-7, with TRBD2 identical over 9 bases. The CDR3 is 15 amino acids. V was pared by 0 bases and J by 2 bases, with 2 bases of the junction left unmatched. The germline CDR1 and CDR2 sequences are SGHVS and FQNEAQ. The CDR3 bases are TGTGCCAGCAGCTTAGCCCTAGCGGGGACCTACGAGCAGTACTTC. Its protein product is CASSLALAGTYEQYF. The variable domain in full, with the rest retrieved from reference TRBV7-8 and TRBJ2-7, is GAGVSQSPRYKVAKRGQDVALRCDPISGHVSLFWYQQALGQGPEFLTYFQNEAQLDKSGLPSDRFFAERPEGSVSTLKIQRTQQEDSAVYLCASSLALAGTYEQYFGPGTRLTVT.

The CDR3 sequence: CASSLLGLVSEQYF. The CDR3 DNA sequence: TGTGCCAGCAGTTTATTGGGACTAGTGTCCGAGCAGTACTTC. V and J are TRBV27 and TRBJ2-7, with 8 bases aligning to TRBD2. This CDR3 region has 14 residues. V dropped 1 base and J dropped 6; count of bases not matched to a gene: 5. Per germline, CDR1 MNHEY and CDR2 SMNVEV (reference sequence).

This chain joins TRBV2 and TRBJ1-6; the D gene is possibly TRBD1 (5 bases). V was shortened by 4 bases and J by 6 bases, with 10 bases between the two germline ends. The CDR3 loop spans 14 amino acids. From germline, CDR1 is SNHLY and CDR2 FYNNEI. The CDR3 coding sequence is TGTGCCAGCAGTGGTTTCAGGGTTAATTCACCCCTCCACTTT. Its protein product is CASSGFRVNSPLHF.

The CDR3 is CASSLVGRGRLGEKLFF. The CDR3 DNA sequence: TGTGCCAGCAGCTTAGTAGGCAGGGGCCGACTCGGTGAAAAACTGTTTTTT. The rearrangement joins TRBV7-9 to TRBJ1-4; a weak D match, TRBD1 (6 bases). Germline V gene data show CDR1 as SEHNR and CDR2 as FQNEAQ (reference sequence). Trimming left V 1 base short and J 7 bases short, with 19 bases between. CDR3 size: 17 residues.

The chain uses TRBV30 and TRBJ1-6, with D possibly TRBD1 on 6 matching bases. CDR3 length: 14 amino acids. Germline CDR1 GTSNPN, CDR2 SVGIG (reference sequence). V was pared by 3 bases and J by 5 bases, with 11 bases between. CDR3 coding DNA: TGTGCCTGGAGATTACAGGGTAATAATTCACCCCTCCACTTT. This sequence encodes CAWRLQGNNSPLHF.

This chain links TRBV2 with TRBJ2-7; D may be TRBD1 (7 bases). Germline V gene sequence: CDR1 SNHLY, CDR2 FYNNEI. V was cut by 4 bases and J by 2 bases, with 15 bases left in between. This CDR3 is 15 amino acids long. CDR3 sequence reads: CASSGSGGIAYEQYF. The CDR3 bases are TGTGCCAGCAGTGGGTCAGGGGGGATTGCCTACGAGCAGTACTTC.

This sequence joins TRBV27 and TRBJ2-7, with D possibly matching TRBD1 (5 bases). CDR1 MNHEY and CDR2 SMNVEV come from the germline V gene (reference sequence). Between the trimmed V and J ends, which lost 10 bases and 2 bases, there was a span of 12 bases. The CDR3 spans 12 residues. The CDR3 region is CANRQPPYEQYF. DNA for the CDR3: TGTGCCAACCGACAGCCACCCTACGAGCAGTACTTC.

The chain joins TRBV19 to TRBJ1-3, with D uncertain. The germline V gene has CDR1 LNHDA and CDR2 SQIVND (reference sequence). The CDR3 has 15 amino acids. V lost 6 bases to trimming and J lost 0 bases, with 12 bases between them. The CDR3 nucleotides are TGTGCCAGTAGAAGAGACTCCATCTCTGGAAACACCATATATTTT. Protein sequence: CASRRDSISGNTIYF.

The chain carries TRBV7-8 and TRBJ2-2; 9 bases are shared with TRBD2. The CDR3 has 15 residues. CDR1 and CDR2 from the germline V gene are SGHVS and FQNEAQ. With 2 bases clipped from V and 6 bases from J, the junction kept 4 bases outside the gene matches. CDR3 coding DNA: TGTGCCAGCAGCTTAATTGCTAGCGGGGCCGGGGAGCTGTTTTTT. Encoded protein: CASSLIASGAGELFF.

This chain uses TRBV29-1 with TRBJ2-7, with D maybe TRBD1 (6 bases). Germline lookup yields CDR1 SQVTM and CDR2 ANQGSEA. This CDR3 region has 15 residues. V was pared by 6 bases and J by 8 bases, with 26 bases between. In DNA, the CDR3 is TGCAGCGTCGTAGACACCGGGACAACCAGCGGAAAGCAGTACTTC. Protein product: CSVVDTGTTSGKQYF.

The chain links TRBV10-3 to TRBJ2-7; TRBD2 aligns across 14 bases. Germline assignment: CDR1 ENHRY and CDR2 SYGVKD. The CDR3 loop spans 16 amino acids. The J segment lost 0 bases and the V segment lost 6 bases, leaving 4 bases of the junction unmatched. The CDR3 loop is CAIRGGTSGSSYEQYF. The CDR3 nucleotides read TGTGCCATCAGGGGTGGGACTAGCGGGAGCTCCTACGAGCAGTACTTC.

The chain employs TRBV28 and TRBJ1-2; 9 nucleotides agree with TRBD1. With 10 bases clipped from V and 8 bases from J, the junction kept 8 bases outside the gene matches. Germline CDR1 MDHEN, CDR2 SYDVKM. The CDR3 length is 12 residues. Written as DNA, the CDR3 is TGTGCCACCCGAACAGGGGGCTTCGGCTACACCTTC. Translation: CATRTGGFGYTF.

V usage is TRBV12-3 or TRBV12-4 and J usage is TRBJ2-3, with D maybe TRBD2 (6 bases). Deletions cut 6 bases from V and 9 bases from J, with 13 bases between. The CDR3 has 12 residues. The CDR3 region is CASSFVRETQYF. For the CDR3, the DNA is TGTGCCAGCAGCTTCGTCCGGGAGACGCAGTATTTT.

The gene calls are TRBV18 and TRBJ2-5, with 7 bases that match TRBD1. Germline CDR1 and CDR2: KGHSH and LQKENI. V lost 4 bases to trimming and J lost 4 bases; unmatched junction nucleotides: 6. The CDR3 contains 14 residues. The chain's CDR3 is CASSLAGGLETQYF. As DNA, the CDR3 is TGTGCCAGCTCACTGGCAGGGGGTTTAGAGACCCAGTACTTC.

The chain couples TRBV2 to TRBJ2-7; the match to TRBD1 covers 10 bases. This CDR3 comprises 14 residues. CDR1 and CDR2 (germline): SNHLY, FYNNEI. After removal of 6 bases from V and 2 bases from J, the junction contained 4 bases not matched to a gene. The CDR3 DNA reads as TGTGCCAGCAGGGAGACAGGGGGCCCCTACGAGCAGTACTTC. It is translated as CASRETGGPYEQYF. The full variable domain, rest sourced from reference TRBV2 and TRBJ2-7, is EPEVTQTPSHQVTQMGQEVILRCVPISNHLYFYWYRQILGQKVEFLVSFYNNEISEKSEIFDDQFSVERPDGSNFTLKIRSTKLEDSAMYFCASRETGGPYEQYFGPGTRLTVT.

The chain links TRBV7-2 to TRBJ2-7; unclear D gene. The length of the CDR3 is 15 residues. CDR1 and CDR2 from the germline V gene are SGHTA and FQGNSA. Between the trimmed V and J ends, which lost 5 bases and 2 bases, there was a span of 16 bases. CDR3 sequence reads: CASSRHRGSPYEQYF. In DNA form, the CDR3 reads TGTGCCAGCAGCCGCCACCGAGGTTCCCCCTACGAGCAGTACTTC.

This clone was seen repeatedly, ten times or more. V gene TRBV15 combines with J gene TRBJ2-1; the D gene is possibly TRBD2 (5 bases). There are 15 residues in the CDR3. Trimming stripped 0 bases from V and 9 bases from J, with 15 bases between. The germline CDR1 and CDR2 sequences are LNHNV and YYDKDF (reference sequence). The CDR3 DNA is TGTGCCACCAGCAGAGACCCCTTGAGCGGTGGTGAGCAGTTCTTC. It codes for CATSRDPLSGGEQFF. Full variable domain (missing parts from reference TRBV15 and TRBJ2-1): DAMVIQNPRYQVTQFGKPVTLSCSQTLNHNVMYWYQQKSSQAPKLLFHYYDKDFNNEADTPDNFQSRRPNTSFCFLDIRSPGLGDTAMYLCATSRDPLSGGEQFFGPGTRLTVL.

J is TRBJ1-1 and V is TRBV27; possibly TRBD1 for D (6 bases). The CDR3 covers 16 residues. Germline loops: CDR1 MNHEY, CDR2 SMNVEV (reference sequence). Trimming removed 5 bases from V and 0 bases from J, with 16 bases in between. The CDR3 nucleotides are TGTGCCAGCAGTCCAAGACAGGCCATAATGAACACTGAAGCTTTCTTT. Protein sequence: CASSPRQAIMNTEAFF.

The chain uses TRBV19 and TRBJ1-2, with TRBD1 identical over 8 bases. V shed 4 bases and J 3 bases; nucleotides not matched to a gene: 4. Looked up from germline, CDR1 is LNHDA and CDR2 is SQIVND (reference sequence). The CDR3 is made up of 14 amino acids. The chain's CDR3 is CASSTTGGDYGYTF. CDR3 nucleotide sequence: TGTGCCAGTAGTACCACAGGGGGTGACTATGGCTACACCTTC.